The clone carrying this T cell receptor beta chain was recorded a few times. As yet, its antigen is unknown. The record originates from a study of T cells after yellow fever vaccination. Whole-study findings and limits: A weaker secondary response peaked on day 5, the primary on day 15. Primary-vaccination clones mostly resurfaced post-booster (96% CD4, 75% to 90% CD8). The CD4 compartment and the CD8 compartment contained a small share of clonotypes in common. The study noted that FACS-sorted repertoires could contain abundant clonotypes contaminating from the bulk population.

Germline lookup yields CDR1 SGHRS and CDR2 YFSETQ. Trimming shortened V by 6 bases and J by 4 bases, and 20 bases separated the two germline ends. This CDR3 is 16 amino acids long. Each CDR3 protein is one row after TCRdb ran MiXCR on the 5' RACE reads. The repertoire consists of about 360,000 distinct CDR3 sequences, with more than 5.5% occurring once and the leading ten covering 14% to 15%. The sequencing here drew on PBMCs, taken 5 days after the yellow fever booster vaccination. This chain links TRBV5-1 with TRBJ1-3, with D possibly TRBD1 on 5 matching bases. This receptor was taken from a man aged 25 to 40 who received the YFV17D yellow fever vaccine. The CDR3 DNA sequence: TGCGCCAGCACCCCTCGTCCCCAGGGCAACGGAAACACCATATATTTT. Its translation: CASTPRPQGNGNTIYF.